This T cell receptor (beta chain) is from a study of CD8+ T cells in alopecia areata. General observations from the study: Among patients, TCR sharing was less clear than in mice, a difference possibly due in part to HLA diversity in the patient population.

Trimming took 2 bases from V and 0 from J, leaving 10 bases between them. CDR1 is NNHDY and CDR2 is SYVADS in the germline V gene. This CDR3 is 15 amino acids long. Isolated RNA was reverse transcribed into cDNA used as the sequencing template. The data were produced by immunoSEQ multiplex PCR, yet TCRdb's version contains in-frame clones alone and is incomplete. In total the sample includes approximately 110,000 clones, none of them seen once. This clone showed up many times. Antigen unknown. Mouse gene names and germline throughout. The CDR3 goes on 4 residues after the read ends, and that part is filled in from the germline J gene.

This receptor was obtained from a C3H/HeJ mouse with alopecia areata. The mice in this strain carry MHC haplotype H2-k. The J gene is TRBJ2-3, the V gene TRBV13-3; D not certain. The sample was lesional skin. CDR3 sequence: CASSEPQSSAETLYF. The CDR3 DNA, read in part, is TGTGCCAGCAGTGAGCCACAAAGTAGTGCAGAA.